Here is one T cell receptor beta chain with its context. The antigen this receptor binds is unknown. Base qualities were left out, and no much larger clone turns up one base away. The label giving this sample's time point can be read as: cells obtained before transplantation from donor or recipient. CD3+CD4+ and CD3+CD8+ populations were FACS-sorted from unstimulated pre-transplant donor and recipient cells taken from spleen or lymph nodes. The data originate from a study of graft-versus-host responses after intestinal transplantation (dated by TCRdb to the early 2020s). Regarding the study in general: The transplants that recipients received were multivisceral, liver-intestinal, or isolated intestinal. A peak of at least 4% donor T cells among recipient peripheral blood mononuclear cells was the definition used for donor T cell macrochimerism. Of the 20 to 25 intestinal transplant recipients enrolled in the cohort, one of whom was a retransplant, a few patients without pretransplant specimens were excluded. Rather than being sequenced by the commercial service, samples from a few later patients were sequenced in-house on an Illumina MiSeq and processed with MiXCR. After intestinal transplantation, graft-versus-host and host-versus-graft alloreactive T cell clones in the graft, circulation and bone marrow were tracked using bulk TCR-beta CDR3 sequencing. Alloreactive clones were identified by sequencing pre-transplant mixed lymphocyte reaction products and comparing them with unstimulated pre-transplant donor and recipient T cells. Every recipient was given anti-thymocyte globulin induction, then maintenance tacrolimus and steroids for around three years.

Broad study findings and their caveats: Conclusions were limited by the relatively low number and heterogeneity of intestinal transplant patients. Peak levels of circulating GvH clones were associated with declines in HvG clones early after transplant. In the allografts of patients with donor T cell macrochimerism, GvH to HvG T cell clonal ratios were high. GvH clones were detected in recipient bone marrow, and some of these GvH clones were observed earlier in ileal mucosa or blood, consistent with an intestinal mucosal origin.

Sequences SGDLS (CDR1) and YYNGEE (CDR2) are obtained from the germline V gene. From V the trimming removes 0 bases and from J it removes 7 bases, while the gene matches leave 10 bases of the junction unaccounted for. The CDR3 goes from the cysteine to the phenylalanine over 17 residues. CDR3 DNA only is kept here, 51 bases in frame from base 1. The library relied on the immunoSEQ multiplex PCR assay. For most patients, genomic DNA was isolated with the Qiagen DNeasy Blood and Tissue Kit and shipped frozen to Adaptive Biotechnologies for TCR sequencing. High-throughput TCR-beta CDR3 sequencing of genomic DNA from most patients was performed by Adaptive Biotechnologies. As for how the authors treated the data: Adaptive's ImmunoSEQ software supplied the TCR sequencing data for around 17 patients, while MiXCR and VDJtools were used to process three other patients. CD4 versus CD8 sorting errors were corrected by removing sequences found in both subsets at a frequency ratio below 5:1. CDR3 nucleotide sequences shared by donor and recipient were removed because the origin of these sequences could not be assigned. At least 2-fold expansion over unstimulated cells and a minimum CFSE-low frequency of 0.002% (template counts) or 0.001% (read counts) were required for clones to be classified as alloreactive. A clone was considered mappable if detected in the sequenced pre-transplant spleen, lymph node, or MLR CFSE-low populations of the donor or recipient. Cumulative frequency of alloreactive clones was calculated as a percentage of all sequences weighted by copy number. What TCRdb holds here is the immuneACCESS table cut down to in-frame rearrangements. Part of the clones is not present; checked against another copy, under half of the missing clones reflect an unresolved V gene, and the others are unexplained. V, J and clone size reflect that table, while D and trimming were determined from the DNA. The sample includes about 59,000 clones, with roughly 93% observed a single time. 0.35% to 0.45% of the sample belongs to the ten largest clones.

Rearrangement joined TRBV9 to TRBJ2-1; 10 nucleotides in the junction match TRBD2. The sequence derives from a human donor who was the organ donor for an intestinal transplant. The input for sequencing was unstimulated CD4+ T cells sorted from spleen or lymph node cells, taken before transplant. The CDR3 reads CASSVVGGVTSGNEQFF. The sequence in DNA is TGTGCCAGCAGCGTAGTGGGAGGGGTGACTAGCGGGAATGAGCAGTTCTTC. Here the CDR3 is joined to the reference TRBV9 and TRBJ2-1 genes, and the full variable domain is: DSGVTQTPKHLITATGQRVTLRCSPRSGDLSVYWYQQSLDQGLQFLIQYYNGEERAKGNILERFSAQQFPDLHSELNLSSLELGDSALYFCASSVVGGVTSGNEQFFGPGTRLTVL.